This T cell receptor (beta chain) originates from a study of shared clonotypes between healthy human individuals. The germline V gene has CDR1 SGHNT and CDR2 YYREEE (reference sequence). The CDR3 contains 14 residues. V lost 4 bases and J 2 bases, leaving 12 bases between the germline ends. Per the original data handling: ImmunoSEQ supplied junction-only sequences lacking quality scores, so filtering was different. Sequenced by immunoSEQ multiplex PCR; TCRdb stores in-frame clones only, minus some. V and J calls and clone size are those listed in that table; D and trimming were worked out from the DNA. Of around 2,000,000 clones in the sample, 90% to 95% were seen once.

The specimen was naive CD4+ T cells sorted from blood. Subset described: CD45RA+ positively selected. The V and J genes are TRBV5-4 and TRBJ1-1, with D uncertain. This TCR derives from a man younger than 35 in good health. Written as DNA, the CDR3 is TGTGCCAGCAGCCTGATGGTCGTTAACACTGAAGCTTTCTTT. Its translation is CASSLMVVNTEAFF.